A selection of T cell receptor beta chains follows, all from one sample in a study of vaccination effects on CD4 cells after COVID-19. Their cognate antigens are unknown. TCRdb keeps only in-frame clones here, not all; method: immunoSEQ multiplex PCR. Of about 70,000 clones listed, roughly 73% are singletons. The sequences come from CD4+ T cells from PBMCs cultured with HIV peptides, collected before COVID-19 vaccination. These receptors all come from a human donor who had a prior SARS-CoV-2 infection. Both conserved end residues are part of each CDR3. Each record gives: CDR3 length, J gene, V gene, CDR3 protein.

13	TRBJ1-2	TRBV21-1	CASSKDVGYGYTF
14	TRBJ1-5	TRBV9	CASIQGYSNQPQHF
14	TRBJ2-7	TRBV5-6	CASSSLAGAYEQYF
14	TRBJ2-7	TRBV6-6	CASSSQGGADEQYF
16	TRBJ2-3	TRBV29-1	CSVGGGRYGSADTQYF
15	TRBJ2-7	TRBV7-7	CASSLAWGGSYEQYF
16	TRBJ2-3	TRBV9	CASSELAGSFGDTQYF
14	TRBJ2-5	TRBV5-4	CASSLGGQGETQYF
16	TRBJ2-1	TRBV7-8	CASSLSPLRGYNEQFF
17	TRBJ1-3	TRBV13	CASSLEAGLKPGNTIYF
15	TRBJ2-7	TRBV18	CASSPQGGPPGEQYF
15	TRBJ2-2	TRBV5-1	CASSLVSPRTGELFF
12	TRBJ2-7	TRBV25-1	CASLTGSYEQYF
15	TRBJ2-3	TRBV11-2	CASSLRGLNTDTQYF
17	TRBJ2-2	TRBV4-2	CASSPGLAGEGAGELFF
14	TRBJ2-3	TRBV7-3	CASSLGSARDTQYF
13	TRBJ1-5	TRBV2	CASKTEGNQPQHF
14	TRBJ2-3	TRBV4-3	CASSRRLASDTQYF